The rows below give T cell receptor beta chains drawn from one sample of a study of response to subunit inactivated influenza vaccine. TCRdb reprocessed the RT-PCR reads via MiXCR and lists one record per CDR3 protein. The sample has roughly 160,000 distinct CDR3 sequences, approximately 11% seen once. This material consisted of non-naive T cells sorted from PBMCs, taken 45 days after vaccination. The source of these receptors is a man aged 45 to 65 who received an inactivated influenza vaccine. The CDR3 runs from the conserved cysteine through the conserved F or W. D genes are given only for firm matches. Size is stated for part of the rows, as once, few or many counts, or as a class when the clone is expanded.

J gene: TRBJ2-1
D gene: TRBD2
clone size: .
V gene: TRBV7-2
CDR3 protein: CASSLGLATLYNEQFF
CDR3 DNA: TGTGCCAGCAGCCTTGGACTAGCGACCCTCTACAATGAGCAGTTCTTC

J gene: TRBJ2-5
D gene: .
clone size: .
V gene: TRBV12-3/TRBV12-4
CDR3 protein: CASRGGPYGTQYF
CDR3 DNA: TGTGCCAGCCGAGGAGGTCCATATGGGACCCAGTACTTC

J gene: TRBJ2-4
D gene: TRBD1
clone size: few
V gene: TRBV4-3
CDR3 protein: CASSQDHGTVAKNIQYF
CDR3 DNA: TGCGCCAGCAGCCAAGATCACGGGACAGTAGCCAAAAACATTCAGTACTTC

J gene: TRBJ2-7
D gene: TRBD1
clone size: few
V gene: TRBV4-2
CDR3 protein: CASSQSRDRTYEQYF
CDR3 DNA: TGTGCCAGCAGCCAAAGTCGGGACAGGACCTACGAGCAGTACTTC

J gene: TRBJ2-5
D gene: TRBD1
clone size: few
V gene: TRBV28
CDR3 protein: CASSLLVMGQGKETQYF
CDR3 DNA: TGTGCCAGCAGTTTATTGGTCATGGGACAGGGAAAAGAGACCCAGTACTTC

J gene: TRBJ2-7
D gene: .
clone size: .
V gene: TRBV3-1
CDR3 protein: CASSQSQLSSYEQYF
CDR3 DNA: TGTGCCAGCAGCCAATCCCAGCTGAGCTCCTACGAGCAGTACTTC

J gene: TRBJ2-7
D gene: TRBD2
clone size: many
V gene: TRBV20-1
CDR3 protein: CSAKPLPTSGRGNEQYF
CDR3 DNA: TGCAGTGCTAAACCTCTGCCGACTAGCGGGAGAGGGAACGAGCAGTACTTC

J gene: TRBJ1-4
D gene: TRBD1
clone size: .
V gene: TRBV5-1
CDR3 protein: CASSVDRKSTNEKLFF
CDR3 DNA: TGCGCCAGCAGCGTGGACAGGAAATCAACTAATGAAAAACTGTTTTTT

J gene: TRBJ1-1
D gene: .
clone size: many
V gene: TRBV6-2/TRBV6-3
CDR3 protein: CASSTVNTEAFF
CDR3 DNA: TGTGCCAGCAGTACCGTGAACACTGAAGCTTTCTTT

J gene: TRBJ2-5
D gene: TRBD2
clone size: .
V gene: TRBV28
CDR3 protein: CASAGLAGGPAETQYF
CDR3 DNA: TGTGCCAGCGCCGGACTAGCGGGAGGGCCTGCGGAGACCCAGTACTTC

J gene: TRBJ2-2
D gene: .
clone size: many
V gene: TRBV29-1
CDR3 protein: CSVEGAIGELFF
CDR3 DNA: TGCAGCGTTGAGGGGGCTATAGGGGAGCTGTTTTTT

J gene: TRBJ2-1
D gene: .
clone size: few
V gene: TRBV7-2
CDR3 protein: CASSLGSGGHINEQFF
CDR3 DNA: TGTGCCAGCAGCTTAGGCAGTGGGGGGCACATAAATGAGCAGTTCTTC

J gene: TRBJ2-7
D gene: .
clone size: .
V gene: TRBV6-2/TRBV6-3
CDR3 protein: CAISWGYEQYF
CDR3 DNA: TGTGCCATCAGTTGGGGTTACGAGCAGTACTTC

J gene: TRBJ2-7
D gene: .
clone size: many
V gene: TRBV6-2/TRBV6-3
CDR3 protein: CASSYTGQYEQYF
CDR3 DNA: TGTGCCAGCAGTTACACAGGACAGTACGAGCAGTACTTC

J gene: TRBJ2-5
D gene: .
clone size: many
V gene: TRBV29-1
CDR3 protein: CSVGEGYIAGETQYF
CDR3 DNA: TGCAGCGTGGGGGAAGGGTACATTGCGGGAGAGACCCAGTACTTC

J gene: TRBJ1-5
D gene: .
clone size: .
V gene: TRBV5-1
CDR3 protein: CASSLGGGSSQPQHF
CDR3 DNA: TGCGCCAGCAGCTTGGGGGGGGGCTCGAGTCAGCCCCAGCATTTT

J gene: TRBJ2-2
D gene: .
clone size: few
V gene: TRBV10-3
CDR3 protein: CAISVGGGTGELFF
CDR3 DNA: TGTGCCATCAGTGTGGGGGGCGGCACCGGGGAGCTGTTTTTT

J gene: TRBJ2-2
D gene: TRBD1
clone size: few
V gene: TRBV6-5
CDR3 protein: CASSFKQGATGELFF
CDR3 DNA: TGTGCCAGCAGTTTTAAACAGGGGGCCACCGGGGAGCTGTTTTTT

J gene: TRBJ2-2
D gene: .
clone size: few
V gene: TRBV12-3/TRBV12-4
CDR3 protein: CASQGGLTGELFF
CDR3 DNA: TGTGCCAGCCAGGGGGGTTTAACCGGGGAGCTGTTTTTT

J gene: TRBJ2-1
D gene: TRBD1
clone size: few
V gene: TRBV7-9
CDR3 protein: CASSPPGQGLFNEQFF
CDR3 DNA: TGTGCCAGCAGCCCGCCTGGACAGGGGTTATTCAATGAGCAGTTCTTC

J gene: TRBJ1-6
D gene: TRBD1
clone size: few
V gene: TRBV2
CDR3 protein: CASRVPGTGNSPLHF
CDR3 DNA: TGTGCCAGCAGGGTGCCCGGGACAGGGAATTCACCCCTCCACTTT

J gene: TRBJ1-6
D gene: .
clone size: .
V gene: TRBV28
CDR3 protein: CASSFREGVSSYNSPLHF
CDR3 DNA: TGTGCCAGCAGTTTTCGTGAGGGCGTAAGCTCCTATAATTCACCCCTCCACTTT

J gene: TRBJ2-2
D gene: TRBD1
clone size: .
V gene: TRBV3-1
CDR3 protein: CASSKEGCWDRGSGELFF
CDR3 DNA: TGTGCCAGCAGCAAAGAGGGGTGCTGGGACAGGGGGTCCGGGGAGCTGTTTTTT

J gene: TRBJ1-6
D gene: .
clone size: many
V gene: TRBV12-3/TRBV12-4
CDR3 protein: CASSQGTGQTLHF
CDR3 DNA: TGTGCCAGCAGTCAAGGGACGGGTCAAACCCTCCACTTT

J gene: TRBJ2-2
D gene: .
clone size: few
V gene: TRBV4-2
CDR3 protein: CASSLGPIKGAGELFF
CDR3 DNA: TGTGCCAGCAGCCTCGGTCCCATCAAAGGGGCCGGGGAGCTGTTTTTT

J gene: TRBJ1-4
D gene: .
clone size: few
V gene: TRBV20-1
CDR3 protein: CSASDSNEKLFF
CDR3 DNA: TGCAGTGCTAGTGACAGTAATGAAAAACTGTTTTTT

J gene: TRBJ2-5
D gene: .
clone size: many
V gene: TRBV29-1
CDR3 protein: CSVLVTGGQETQYF
CDR3 DNA: TGCAGCGTACTCGTCACAGGAGGTCAAGAGACCCAGTACTTC

J gene: TRBJ1-2
D gene: .
clone size: .
V gene: TRBV7-2
CDR3 protein: CASSLDRQRGYTF
CDR3 DNA: TGTGCCAGCAGCTTAGATCGGCAGCGTGGCTACACCTTC

J gene: TRBJ2-2
D gene: .
clone size: .
V gene: TRBV5-1
CDR3 protein: CASSAGQTRGELFF
CDR3 DNA: TGCGCCAGCAGCGCCGGACAGACCAGAGGGGAGCTGTTTTTT

J gene: TRBJ2-2
D gene: .
clone size: few
V gene: TRBV20-1
CDR3 protein: CSATSPSGELFF
CDR3 DNA: TGCAGTGCTACAAGTCCGTCGGGGGAGCTGTTTTTT

J gene: TRBJ1-1
D gene: TRBD1
clone size: many
V gene: TRBV5-5
CDR3 protein: CASRQEGAVTEAFF
CDR3 DNA: TGTGCCAGCAGGCAAGAGGGGGCTGTCACTGAAGCTTTCTTT

J gene: TRBJ1-6
D gene: .
clone size: .
V gene: TRBV7-9
CDR3 protein: CASSPQGRTDSPLHF
CDR3 DNA: TGTGCCAGCAGCCCTCAGGGGAGGACGGATTCACCCCTCCACTTT

J gene: TRBJ1-5
D gene: TRBD1
clone size: few
V gene: TRBV2
CDR3 protein: CASSQGATPQHF
CDR3 DNA: TGTGCCAGCAGTCAGGGGGCGACGCCCCAGCATTTT

J gene: TRBJ2-1
D gene: .
clone size: .
V gene: TRBV11-2
CDR3 protein: CASSSQSYNEQFF
CDR3 DNA: TGTGCCAGCAGCTCCCAGTCATACAATGAGCAGTTCTTC

J gene: TRBJ2-3
D gene: .
clone size: .
V gene: TRBV6-5
CDR3 protein: CASRFTPYSTDTQYF
CDR3 DNA: TGTGCCAGCCGTTTTACCCCTTACAGCACAGATACGCAGTATTTT

J gene: TRBJ2-3
D gene: TRBD2
clone size: .
V gene: TRBV19
CDR3 protein: CATPSWRGVQVDCCDTQYF
CDR3 DNA: TGTGCCACCCCGAGCTGGCGGGGGGTTCAAGTGGATTGTTGCGATACGCAGTATTTT

J gene: TRBJ1-1
D gene: TRBD1
clone size: few
V gene: TRBV9
CDR3 protein: CASSDLSGGAKAFF
CDR3 DNA: TGTGCCAGCAGCGACCTTTCAGGGGGCGCGAAAGCTTTCTTT

J gene: TRBJ2-7
D gene: .
clone size: .
V gene: TRBV29-1
CDR3 protein: CSVAYSREQYF
CDR3 DNA: TGCAGCGTTGCATACAGCCGCGAGCAGTACTTC

J gene: TRBJ2-7
D gene: .
clone size: .
V gene: TRBV6-5
CDR3 protein: CASSYTSGTQINEQYF
CDR3 DNA: TGTGCCAGCAGTTACACCTCGGGGACCCAGATCAACGAGCAGTACTTC

J gene: TRBJ2-3
D gene: .
clone size: .
V gene: TRBV5-6
CDR3 protein: CASSLGVGDSDTQYF
CDR3 DNA: TGTGCCAGCAGCTTAGGTGTCGGGGACTCAGATACGCAGTATTTT